The 16 T cell receptor beta chains listed next were all sequenced from one sample in a study of T cell repertoires in MIS-A myocarditis. Only in-frame clones appear in the TCRdb table, and some are missing; sequencing was by immunoSEQ multiplex PCR. The table has 15,000 or so clones, 70% to 85% seen once. Sequencing was performed on left ventricle heart tissue obtained at autopsy. These receptors were obtained from a young man with fulminant myocarditis from multisystem inflammatory syndrome in adults (MIS-A) after COVID-19.

The chain combines TRBV9 with TRBJ1-1; D is ambiguous. The V end lost 0 bases, the J end lost 5 bases, and 8 bases lay between the germline ends. The germline gives CDR1 SGDLS, CDR2 YYNGEE. The length of the CDR3 is 13 residues. The chain's CDR3 is CASSVATGTEAFF. In DNA, the CDR3 is TGTGCCAGCAGCGTAGCGACGGGGACTGAAGCTTTCTTT.

This clone has a handful of counts. The rearrangement links TRBV16 to TRBJ2-7; unclear D gene. Trimming took off 2 bases at V and 4 bases at J, with 6 bases between the two ends. Germline CDR1 KGHSY, CDR2 FQNENV. The CDR3 consists of 12 residues. CDR3 protein: CASSQGRYEQYF. The DNA of the CDR3 is TGTGCCAGCAGCCAAGGGCGGTACGAGCAGTACTTC.

The V gene is TRBV6-5, the J gene TRBJ1-3; D is uncertain. CDR1 and CDR2 (germline): MNHEY, SVGAGI. The germline V and J ends were trimmed by 6 bases and 1 base, with 13 bases remaining between them. The CDR3 length is 15 residues. The CDR3: CASRPLTKSGNTIYF. In nucleotides, the CDR3 is TGTGCCAGCAGGCCTCTAACAAAGTCTGGAAACACCATATATTTT.

Comments on this clone: At one end the junction does not follow the germline gene, possibly because of a read error. This CDR3 is also generated by other DNA sequences in the sample. The chain combines TRBV4-2 with TRBJ2-7; D possibly corresponds to TRBD2 (6 bases). The CDR3 covers 17 residues. Looked up from germline, CDR1 is LGHNA and CDR2 is YNFKEQ. The chain's CDR3 is CASSQPQRVELSYEQYF. The CDR3 region has the DNA TGTGCCAGCAGCCAGCCTCAGCGGGTAGAGCTTTCCTACGAGCAATACTTC.

This chain links TRBV6-2 or TRBV6-3 with TRBJ2-7, with 10 positions matching TRBD2. The germline CDR1 and CDR2 sequences are MNHEY and SVGEGT. The length of the CDR3 is 17 residues. Losses at the gene ends were 6 bases for V and 2 bases for J; bases not matched to a gene: 13. The CDR3 DNA follows: TGTGCCAGCAGCGGACTAGCGGACAACCCCCGGACCTACGAGCAGTACTTC. Translated: CASSGLADNPRTYEQYF.

In the case of this clone: The same CDR3 can be traced to other DNA sequences in this sample. V and J are TRBV6-5 and TRBJ1-6; D call uncertain. Per the germline V gene, CDR1 is MNHEY and CDR2 is SVGAGI. The CDR3 length is 13 residues. Trimming pared 4 bases from V and 13 bases from J, leaving 14 bases between. CDR3 residues: CASSFTARTPLHF. CDR3 sequence (DNA): TGTGCCAGCAGTTTTACGGCCCGGACGCCCCTCCACTTT.

The chain couples TRBV7-9 to TRBJ2-3; D gene unclear. In germline, CDR1 is SEHNR, CDR2 FQNEAQ (reference sequence). Deletions cut 7 bases from V and 2 bases from J, with 19 bases between. The CDR3 contains 16 residues. In DNA form, the CDR3 reads TGTGCCAGCACCCCTCGATCGCAACTCCCCACAGATACGCAGTATTTT. Translation gives CASTPRSQLPTDTQYF.

The V and J genes are TRBV7-6 and TRBJ1-4; 8 positions agree with TRBD1. The CDR3 is made up of 13 amino acids. Germline trimming cut 4 bases from V and 8 bases from J; bases unmatched to any gene: 3. The germline CDR1 and CDR2 sequences are SGHVS and FNYEAQ. CDR3: CASSWTGLEKLFF. For the CDR3, the DNA is TGTGCCAGCAGCTGGACAGGGTTAGAAAAACTGTTTTTT.

This chain joins TRBV28 and TRBJ1-1; unclear D gene. Trimming took off 6 bases at V and 5 bases at J, with 13 bases between the two ends. CDR1 and CDR2 (germline): MDHEN, SYDVKM. The CDR3 has 13 residues. The CDR3: CASSPGRRTEAFF. The CDR3 coding sequence is TGTGCCAGCAGCCCGGGGAGAAGGACTGAAGCTTTCTTT. The full variable domain, its missing parts supplied by reference TRBV28 and TRBJ1-1, is DVKVTQSSRYLVKRTGEKVFLECVQDMDHENMFWYRQDPGLGLRLIYFSYDVKMKEKGDIPEGYSVSREKKERFSLILESASTNQTSMYLCASSPGRRTEAFFGQGTRLTVV.

This clone was observed a few times. V gene TRBV19 combines with J gene TRBJ1-2; TRBD1 might be the D (6 bases). V was trimmed by 6 bases and J by 8 bases, leaving 16 bases between them. Germline CDR1 LNHDA, CDR2 SQIVND (reference sequence). The CDR3 runs 13 residues. The CDR3, as DNA: TGTGCCAGTAGCACTACAGGGATGCGGGGCTACACCTTC. Amino acids: CASSTTGMRGYTF.

The chain employs TRBV9 and TRBJ1-1; D remains unclear. CDR1 is SGDLS and CDR2 is YYNGEE in the germline V gene. With 4 bases removed from V and 1 base from J, the gap between germline ends came to 14 bases. This CDR3 has 15 residues. CDR3 loop: CASSKRVQGNTEAFF. The CDR3, as DNA: TGTGCCAGCAGCAAAAGAGTTCAAGGGAACACTGAAGCTTTCTTT.

This clone was seen a few times. The CDR3 reads CASSFPGQGYTF. As DNA, the CDR3 is TGTGCCAGCAGTTTCCCGGGACAAGGCTACACCTTC. The chain joins TRBV27 to TRBJ1-2, with D maybe TRBD1 (6 bases). Germline-derived CDR1 and CDR2 are MNHEY and SMNVEV (reference sequence). The CDR3 covers 12 residues. V dropped 3 bases and J dropped 8 bases, with 10 bases sitting between them.

This clone was seen a handful of times. The rearrangement joins TRBV29-1 to TRBJ2-7; no definite D call. Germline CDR1 is SQVTM and CDR2 is ANQGSEA. The CDR3 is made up of 11 amino acids. Trimming removed 6 bases at V and 1 base at J, with 7 bases between. In DNA form, the CDR3 reads TGCAGCGTCCTGTCGTCCTACGAGCAGTACTTC. Translation gives CSVLSSYEQYF.

V and J are TRBV28 and TRBJ2-2; D gene unclear. The CDR3 has 13 amino acids. Germline loops: CDR1 MDHEN, CDR2 SYDVKM. V lost 4 bases to trimming and J lost 5 bases, with 8 bases between them. The CDR3 loop is CASSSVVTGELFF. The DNA for the CDR3 is TGTGCCAGCAGTTCCGTTGTGACCGGGGAGCTGTTTTTT.

The chain recombines TRBV4-3 with TRBJ2-3, with no clear D. The V gene's germline CDR1 is LGHNA and CDR2 YSLEER. This CDR3 comprises 17 residues. The V end lost 0 bases, the J end lost 0 bases, and 13 bases lay between the germline ends. DNA of the CDR3: TGCGCCAGCAGCCAAGATCGGCTGGGTGGGAGCACAGATACGCAGTATTTT. Translated, it gives CASSQDRLGGSTDTQYF.

The CDR3 spells CASSLRDTEGTQYF. CDR3 in DNA: TGTGCCAGCAGCTTGCGGGACACGGAGGGGACCCAGTACTTC. The chain uses TRBV5-6 and TRBJ2-5; D is possibly TRBD1 or TRBD2 (6 bases each). The germline V gene has CDR1 SGHDT and CDR2 YYEEEE. This CDR3 is built from 14 residues. Trimming took off 1 base at V and 7 bases at J, with 14 bases between the two ends.